Each of the 21 T cell receptor beta chains below was sequenced from the same sample in a study of vaccination and CD4 T cells after COVID-19. Scientists ran DNA taken from cultured CD4+ T cells through the Oncomine TCR Beta short-read assay for sequencing. The source of extracted genomic DNA was cultured CD4+ T cells. TCRdb re-called the PCR reads with MiXCR, one entry per CDR3 protein. The data contain about 6,300 distinct CDR3 sequences, around a third of them seen just once; the ten biggest clones take up 38%. No antigen has been identified for these receptors. Treatment reported: roughly nine-day PBMC culture with coronavirus spike peptide pools or control peptides (ViraFEST assay). CD4+ T cells of the unexposed donor were collected before the COVID-19 pandemic (2011-2018). Sequencing used CD4+ T cells from blood, cultured in vitro. All receptors come from a human donor in good health.

The chain joins TRBV7-3 to TRBJ2-1, with 10 bases fitting TRBD2. Germline loops: CDR1 SGHTA, CDR2 FQGTGA. The V gene end was trimmed by 1 base and the J gene end by 8 bases; junction bases not matched to a gene: 5. The CDR3 has 15 residues. DNA for the CDR3: TGTGCCAGCAGCTTAAGGGCTAGCGGGAGCCATGAGCAGTTCTTC. Amino acids: CASSLRASGSHEQFF.

This clonotype has a handful of counts. The chain is built from TRBV20-1 and TRBJ2-2; D is unclear. V was clipped by 2 bases and J by 6 bases, with 13 bases between them. From germline, CDR1 is DFQATT and CDR2 SNEGSKA (reference sequence). The CDR3 is 14 amino acids. The CDR3 protein is CSARLVLKSGELFF. The DNA of the CDR3 is TGCAGTGCTAGATTGGTTTTGAAGTCCGGGGAGCTGTTTTTT.

This clonotype has just a few counts. J is TRBJ2-2 and V is TRBV6-1; the D is unclear. There are 15 residues in the CDR3. Germline CDR1 is MNHNS and CDR2 is SASEGT. V lost 1 base to trimming and J lost 3 bases, with 9 bases between them. The CDR3 nucleotides read TGTGCCAGCAGTGAAGGGGCAGGAGACACCGGGGAGCTGTTTTTT. Its translation: CASSEGAGDTGELFF.

The chain employs TRBV20-1 and TRBJ2-1, with D perhaps given as TRBD1 or TRBD2 (6 bases each). The V and J ends lost 7 bases and 4 bases respectively, with 20 bases between them. The length of the CDR3 is 15 residues. CDR1 DFQATT and CDR2 SNEGSKA come from the germline V gene (reference sequence). In nucleotides, the CDR3 is TGCAGTGTCAAACACGGAGGGGGTTCATACAATGAGCAGTTCTTC. Translation: CSVKHGGGSYNEQFF.

The V call is TRBV6-5, the J call TRBJ2-3; the match to TRBD2 covers 11 bases. The CDR3 runs to 18 residues. Germline CDR1 MNHEY, CDR2 SVGAGI. V lost 2 bases and J lost 1; bases outside the gene matches: 8. This CDR3 is CASSYTLTTSGGTDTQYF. The CDR3 DNA follows: TGTGCCAGCAGTTACACCCTGACGACTAGCGGGGGCACAGATACGCAGTATTTT.

This clonotype was detected a few times. This chain links TRBV20-1 with TRBJ2-7; tentative D call: TRBD1 (5 bases). V lost 5 bases and J 4 bases, leaving 15 bases between the germline ends. CDR3 length: 13 residues. Looked up from germline, CDR1 is DFQATT and CDR2 is SNEGSKA (reference sequence). The CDR3 here is CSAPGDRVYEQYF. The CDR3 DNA is TGCAGTGCTCCCGGAGACAGAGTATACGAGCAGTACTTC.

This rearrangement joins TRBV28 to TRBJ1-1; D ambiguous. The CDR3 contains 13 residues. V shed 5 bases and J shed 10 bases, with 17 bases lying between them. Germline V gene sequence: CDR1 MDHEN, CDR2 SYDVKM. In DNA form, the CDR3 reads TGTGCCAGCAGTCCTCAAGACCACGGCGGAGCTTTCTTT. Translation: CASSPQDHGGAFF.

The J gene is TRBJ1-3, the V gene TRBV27; D remains ambiguous. Germline V CDR1 and CDR2: MNHEY, SMNVEV (reference sequence). V lost 8 bases and J lost 5, with 16 bases in between. The CDR3 has 14 amino acids. The CDR3 spells CASGISGRRNTIYF. The CDR3 DNA reads TGTGCCAGCGGGATCAGTGGAAGGCGAAACACCATATATTTT.

This rearrangement joins TRBV7-2 to TRBJ1-4; D call uncertain. The CDR3 loop spans 14 amino acids. The V end was cut by 5 bases, the J end by 5 bases, with 12 bases between. Germline values: CDR1 SGHTA, CDR2 FQGNSA. CDR3 protein: CASSPRIGNEKLFF. The CDR3 coding sequence is TGTGCCAGCAGCCCCCGTATAGGGAATGAAAAACTGTTTTTT.

The V gene is TRBV4-3, the J gene TRBJ2-7; TRBD1 matches at 8 bases. Trimming at V came to 1 base and at J to 5 bases, leaving 7 bases not matched to a gene. CDR3 length equals 15 residues. From germline, CDR1 is LGHNA and CDR2 YSLEER. Here the CDR3 DNA reads TGCGCCAGCAGCCAAGCAGGGACAGGCGGCCACGAGCAGTACTTC. This codes for CASSQAGTGGHEQYF.

This clonotype is classed as medium-sized. The rearrangement joins TRBV2 to TRBJ2-2; 7 positions agree with TRBD2. J lost 3 bases, V lost 5 bases, and 3 bases had no gene match. The CDR3 extends over 14 amino acids. Germline V gene sequence: CDR1 SNHLY, CDR2 FYNNEI. The CDR3 DNA is TGTGCCAGCAGTCGACTAGCCTACACCGGGGAGCTGTTTTTT. Translating gives CASSRLAYTGELFF.

The V gene is TRBV7-3, the J gene TRBJ2-3; unclear D gene. The CDR3 loop spans 13 amino acids. Germline CDR1 SGHTA, CDR2 FQGTGA. V lost 5 bases to trimming and J lost 5 bases, with 11 bases between them. CDR3 in amino acids: CASSPQAGDTQYF. Here the CDR3 DNA reads TGTGCCAGCAGCCCCCAAGCAGGAGATACGCAGTATTTT. Variable domain in full (rest from reference TRBV7-3 and TRBJ2-3): GAGVSQTPSNKVTEKGKYVELRCDPISGHTALYWYRQSLGQGPEFLIYFQGTGAADDSGLPNDRFFAVRPEGSVSTLKIQRTERGDSAVYLCASSPQAGDTQYFGPGTRLTVL.

The CDR3 coding sequence is TGTGCCAGCAGCCAACCCCTAGTGGGATCAGATACGCAGTATTTT. As protein: CASSQPLVGSDTQYF. The chain has TRBV5-4 and TRBJ2-3, with D unresolved. Germline V gene sequence: CDR1 SGHNT, CDR2 YYREEE (reference sequence). V was cut by 4 bases and J by 4 bases, with 16 bases left in between. The CDR3 runs 15 residues.

This clonotype was found a few times. The chain links TRBV20-1 to TRBJ2-3; D is ambiguous. There are 13 residues in the CDR3. Germline V CDR1 and CDR2: DFQATT, SNEGSKA (reference sequence). Trimming stripped 1 base from V and 3 bases from J, with 8 bases between. The CDR3 DNA reads TGCAGTGCTAGAGCCTATAGGACAGATACGCAGTATTTT. It encodes CSARAYRTDTQYF.

The chain has TRBV7-2 and TRBJ2-1; D is ambiguous. Germline CDR1 SGHTA, CDR2 FQGNSA. The ends were cut back, 2 bases at V and 4 bases at J, with 3 bases in the middle. The CDR3 length is 12 residues. The CDR3: CASSLPYNEQFF. The CDR3 region has the DNA TGTGCCAGCAGCTTACCATACAATGAGCAGTTCTTC.

This clonotype showed up just a few times. CDR3 DNA: TGTGCCAGTAGTTTTTCGGGACAGGGAGGCACAAGCTCCTACGAGCAGTACTTC. Its translation is CASSFSGQGGTSSYEQYF. This rearrangement joins TRBV19 to TRBJ2-7; 9 bases align to TRBD1. J lost 0 bases, V lost 5 bases, and 14 bases had no gene match. Germline V lookup: CDR1 LNHDA, CDR2 SQIVND (reference sequence). This CDR3 spans 18 amino acids.

The chain uses TRBV4-3 and TRBJ2-7; 8 nucleotides agree with TRBD1. The CDR3 spans 15 residues. Germline V gene lookup returns CDR1 LGHNA and CDR2 YSLEER. V shed 6 bases and J 0 bases; nucleotides not matched to a gene: 7. Here the CDR3 DNA reads TGCGCCAGCAGTCGGGACAGGAGATACTCCTACGAGCAGTACTTC. Translating it yields CASSRDRRYSYEQYF.

The chain has TRBV11-2 and TRBJ2-5; 12 bases match TRBD1. Unmatched junction bases numbered 14, after V lost 5 bases and J lost 4 bases. This CDR3 is 18 amino acids long. CDR1 and CDR2 (germline): SGHAT, FQNNGV. The CDR3 sequence is CASSGSTGTGGGRETQYF. The CDR3 DNA reads as TGTGCCAGCAGCGGATCCACCGGGACAGGGGGCGGGAGAGAGACCCAGTACTTC. Drawing the rest from reference TRBV11-2 and TRBJ2-5, the complete variable domain is EAGVAQSPRYKIIEKRQSVAFWCNPISGHATLYWYQQILGQGPKLLIQFQNNGVVDDSQLPKDRFSAERLKGVDSTLKIQPAKLEDSAVYLCASSGSTGTGGGRETQYFGPGTRLLVL.

The J gene is TRBJ2-7, the V gene TRBV2; 8 bases line up with TRBD2. The CDR3 sequence is 14 residues long. Germline CDR1 is SNHLY and CDR2 is FYNNEI. Germline trimming cut 8 bases from V and 5 bases from J; bases unmatched to any gene: 11. The CDR3 spells CASRERGTFDEQYF. DNA for the CDR3: TGTGCCAGCCGGGAGCGGGGGACATTCGACGAGCAGTACTTC.

The chain is built from TRBV18 and TRBJ2-1, with D uncertain. The V end was cut by 4 bases, the J end by 6 bases, with 19 bases between. The CDR3 is made up of 16 amino acids. The germline V gene encodes CDR1 KGHSH and CDR2 LQKENI. CDR3 region: CASSQPRLGASNEQFF. CDR3 coding DNA: TGTGCCAGCTCACAACCCCGCCTGGGCGCGAGCAATGAGCAGTTCTTC.

The gene calls are TRBV7-8 and TRBJ2-7, with 8 positions matching TRBD2. Germline lookup yields CDR1 SGHVS and CDR2 FQNEAQ. The CDR3 loop spans 15 amino acids. V dropped 5 bases and J dropped 5; count of bases not matched to a gene: 11. In DNA form, the CDR3 reads TGTGCCAGCAGCATGCCGGGACTAGGTGTCCACGAGCAGTACTTC. Amino acids: CASSMPGLGVHEQYF. Looking up the rest from reference TRBV7-8 and TRBJ2-7 gives the full variable domain: GAGVSQSPRYKVAKRGQDVALRCDPISGHVSLFWYQQALGQGPEFLTYFQNEAQLDKSGLPSDRFFAERPEGSVSTLKIQRTQQEDSAVYLCASSMPGLGVHEQYFGPGTRLTVT.